This T cell receptor beta chain emerged from a study of T cell changes during pregnancy in multiple sclerosis. Some clones are missing from TCRdb's copy, which holds only in-frame ones; the method was immunoSEQ multiplex PCR. The data show 60,000 to 75,000 clones, roughly 90% seen once. CDR3 length: 14 residues. V lost 2 bases to trimming and J lost 10 bases; unmatched junction nucleotides: 9. Germline CDR1 reads SGHRS; CDR2 reads YFSETQ. This sequence was found in a female donor with multiple sclerosis, enrolled in a pregnancy study. The chain is built from TRBV5-1 and TRBJ2-1; 7 bases fit TRBD2. Sample: peripheral blood, taken in the second trimester of pregnancy. This CDR3 is CASSLELTSTEQFF. DNA for the CDR3: TGCGCCAGCAGCTTAGAATTGACTAGCACCGAGCAGTTCTTC.